The 29 T cell receptor beta chains given below trace back to one sample, sequenced in a study of spatial heterogeneity in lung cancer. Via MiXCR, TCRdb re-called the 5' RACE reads, giving one row per CDR3 protein. Seen here are roughly 17,000 distinct CDR3 sequences, around 7.1% observed once, and the top ten hold 15% to 20%. The study, taken as a whole, reports: Tumors with more nonsynonymous mutations had more expanded intratumoral alpha and beta TCRs.

Their recognized antigens are unknown. As for time point: sample taken at primary tumor resection. Sequenced material: lung tumor tissue, taken at surgery. These receptors were obtained from a female donor with early-stage non-small cell lung cancer.

This clonotype was recorded at least ten times. Being off target in a library aimed at alpha chains, this beta chain has a size of little meaning. The chain joins TRBV5-4 to TRBJ1-2; TRBD1 matches 9 bases. The CDR3 consists of 14 residues. Germline values: CDR1 SGHNT, CDR2 YYREEE (reference sequence). V trimming: 5 bases; J trimming: 4 bases; junction bases outside the gene matches: 6. The CDR3 reads CASRDRGVPYGYTF. The CDR3 nucleotides are TGTGCCAGCAGGGACAGGGGAGTTCCCTATGGCTACACCTTC.

This clonotype was observed a handful of times. The library was designed around alpha chains, so this beta chain is a stray read whose abundance carries little weight. The rearrangement uses TRBV9 and TRBJ1-3; 7 bases line up with TRBD1. The CDR3 length is 12 residues. Germline V gene lookup returns CDR1 SGDLS and CDR2 YYNGEE. Germline trimming cut 3 bases from V and 13 bases from J; bases unmatched to any gene: 7. CDR3 sequence reads: CASSALQGRIYF. The CDR3 DNA follows: TGTGCCAGCAGCGCTTTACAGGGGCGAATATATTTT.

In its sample, this clonotype was seen many times. Little can be read into the size of this beta chain, an off-target read in a library designed for alpha chains. The chain recombines TRBV7-2 with TRBJ2-3; 7 nucleotides line up with TRBD2. The CDR3 length is 15 residues. V shed 5 bases, J shed 8 bases, and the junction held 13 bases outside the gene matches. Germline lookup yields CDR1 SGHTA and CDR2 FQGNSA. CDR3 sequence reads: CASSTGLSRMVTQYF. The CDR3, as DNA: TGTGCCAGCAGCACGGGACTATCTCGCATGGTTACGCAGTATTTT.

Relative to its sample, this clonotype is medium-sized. Being off target in a library aimed at alpha chains, this beta chain has a size of little meaning. The chain carries TRBV6-2 or TRBV6-3 and TRBJ1-5, with D possibly being TRBD1 (5 bases). Trimming cost V 6 bases and J 7 bases, with 13 bases left between them. The CDR3 spans 13 residues. Per the germline V gene, CDR1 is MNHEY and CDR2 is SVGEGT. CDR3 coding DNA: TGTGCCAGCAGGAAGTCAGGGAGCCAGCCCCAGCATTTT. The encoded protein is CASRKSGSQPQHF.

The table lists this clonotype with a few counts. A library prepared for alpha chains yielded this beta chain as an off-target read; its size is of little meaning. The V call is TRBV6-6, the J call TRBJ2-7, with 9 positions matching TRBD2. The ends lost 2 bases at V and 2 bases at J; junction bases unmatched: 7. The CDR3 covers 16 residues. Germline V CDR1 and CDR2: MNHNY, SVGAGI (reference sequence). The CDR3 protein is CASSYGSGGLTYEQYF. The CDR3, as DNA: TGTGCCAGCAGTTACGGTAGCGGGGGCCTAACCTACGAGCAGTACTTC.

This clonotype was seen repeatedly, ten times or more. Found in a library prepared for alpha chains, this beta chain is an off-target read, and its abundance has little meaning. This rearrangement joins TRBV4-1 to TRBJ2-7; D is undetermined. The CDR3 consists of 16 residues. Germline CDR1 MGHRA, CDR2 YSYEKL. V dropped 0 bases and J dropped 4 bases, with 16 bases sitting between them. The CDR3 spells CASSQELRTVRYEQYF. CDR3 nucleotides: TGCGCCAGCAGCCAAGAGCTCCGGACGGTTCGATACGAGCAGTACTTC.

This clonotype was counted at least ten times. This beta chain is off target for a library built for alpha chains, so its abundance means little. The genes are TRBV20-1 and TRBJ1-6; TRBD1 matches 9 bases. V lost 3 bases to trimming and J lost 8 bases; unmatched junction nucleotides: 2. Germline V gene sequence: CDR1 DFQATT, CDR2 SNEGSKA (reference sequence). This CDR3 has 13 residues. CDR3 sequence (DNA): TGCAGTGCTAGGACAGGGGGTTATTCACCCCTCCACTTT. It encodes CSARTGGYSPLHF.

This clonotype was seen many times. A library made for alpha chains picked up this beta chain off target, so its size means little. V usage is TRBV2 and J usage is TRBJ2-6; D is unclear. CDR1 and CDR2 from the germline V gene are SNHLY and FYNNEI. Trimming shortened V by 7 bases and J by 0 bases, and 7 bases separated the two germline ends. This CDR3 is 14 amino acids long. The CDR3 DNA sequence: TGTGCCAGCAACCCGGACTCTGGGGCCAACGTCCTGACTTTC. Protein product: CASNPDSGANVLTF.

This clonotype was picked up many times. Being off target in a library aimed at alpha chains, this beta chain has a size of little meaning. The chain joins TRBV20-1 to TRBJ2-7; D may be TRBD2 (7 bases). V shed 5 bases and J shed 5 bases, with 16 bases lying between them. Germline lookup yields CDR1 DFQATT and CDR2 SNEGSKA (reference sequence). This CDR3 has 13 amino acids. The CDR3 nucleotides read TGCAGTGCTCTGGGGCGGGGGCTGAACGAGCAGTACTTC. Its translation: CSALGRGLNEQYF.

This clonotype appeared many times. This beta chain appears as a stray read in a library generated for alpha chains; its size is not informative. V usage is TRBV28 and J usage is TRBJ2-3; weak D call: TRBD1 (5 bases). V gave up 3 bases and J gave up 2 bases, with 15 bases separating them. CDR1 is MDHEN and CDR2 is SYDVKM in the germline V gene. The CDR3 covers 16 residues. The CDR3 sequence is CASSLGMLDNTDTQYF. In DNA form, the CDR3 reads TGTGCCAGCAGTTTGGGGATGTTGGACAACACAGATACGCAGTATTTT.

By sample fraction, this clonotype is medium-sized (0.01 to 0.1%). At one end, the junction sequence differs from germline, possibly due to a read error. Since the library was made to target alpha chains, this beta chain is a stray read and its abundance is not meaningful. This chain joins TRBV6-2 or TRBV6-3 and TRBJ1-1; 12 nucleotides align to TRBD1. The CDR3 is made up of 13 amino acids. Germline CDR1 MNHEY, CDR2 SVGEGT. The chain's CDR3 is CASTDEGQGASRF. The CDR3, as DNA: TGTGCCAGCACCGACGAGGGACAGGGGGCGAGTCGCTTT.

This clonotype has at least ten counts. For a library built for alpha chains, this beta chain is a stray read; little rests on its size. V and J are TRBV27 and TRBJ1-6; D remains ambiguous. Trimming left V 5 bases short and J 9 bases short, with 17 bases between. Germline CDR1 is MNHEY and CDR2 is SMNVEV (reference sequence). This CDR3 comprises 15 residues. The CDR3, as DNA: TGTGCCAGCAGTCCCCCGACGGAAATGCGTTCACCCCTCCACTTT. Translation: CASSPPTEMRSPLHF.

This clonotype was seen ten or more times. This beta chain represents an off-target read in a library built for alpha chains; its size is of limited meaning. The chain uses TRBV14 and TRBJ2-5, with unresolved D. Germline V gene sequence: CDR1 SGHDN, CDR2 FVKESK. This CDR3 contains 12 residues. Trimming removed 1 base from V and 9 bases from J, with 9 bases in between. This chain's CDR3 is CASSQGSWAQYF. The CDR3, as DNA: TGTGCCAGCAGCCAAGGTTCGTGGGCCCAGTACTTC.

This clonotype is labeled as large (0.1 to 1%). Being off target in a library aimed at alpha chains, this beta chain has a size of little meaning. V is TRBV20-1 and J is TRBJ1-5; the match to TRBD1 covers 7 bases. The CDR3 covers 15 residues. Per the germline V gene, CDR1 is DFQATT and CDR2 is SNEGSKA (reference sequence). V shed 1 base, J shed 2 bases, and the junction held 5 bases outside the gene matches. CDR3 residues: CSARGAGGGNQPQHF. CDR3 in DNA: TGCAGTGCTAGAGGAGCAGGGGGTGGCAATCAGCCCCAGCATTTT.

This clonotype was seen at least ten times. This beta chain is an unintended read in a library built for alpha chains; its size means little. The chain joins TRBV7-9 to TRBJ2-7, with TRBD2 matching 12 bases. Per the germline V gene, CDR1 is SEHNR and CDR2 is FQNEAQ (reference sequence). This CDR3 is 15 amino acids long. Trimming at V came to 5 bases and at J to 4 bases, leaving 6 bases not matched to a gene. The DNA for the CDR3 is TGTGCCAGCAGCGCGACTAGCGGGGGATGGTACGAGCAGTACTTC. Translating it yields CASSATSGGWYEQYF.

The sample holds many counts of this clonotype. Found in a library prepared for alpha chains, this beta chain is an off-target read, and its abundance has little meaning. The chain has TRBV12-3 or TRBV12-4 and TRBJ2-3; TRBD1 matches at 7 bases. The CDR3 consists of 15 residues. The V segment lost 6 bases and the J segment 1 base; nucleotides outside the gene matches: 7. The CDR3 DNA reads as TGTGCCAGCAGACCGACAGGGATTGGCACAGATACGCAGTATTTT. This translates into CASRPTGIGTDTQYF.

By its share, this clonotype is medium-sized. A library made for alpha chains picked up this beta chain off target, so its size means little. As DNA, the CDR3 is TGTGCCACCAGTGATTTTAACAGGGTGACCGGGGAGCTGTTTTTT. Its translation: CATSDFNRVTGELFF. The chain links TRBV24-1 to TRBJ2-2; the D gene is possibly TRBD1 (6 bases). V was shortened by 1 base and J by 5 bases, with 10 bases between the two germline ends. Germline V CDR1 and CDR2: KGHDR, SFDVKD. The CDR3 sequence is 15 residues long.

This clonotype was recorded at least ten times. The library was built for alpha chains, so this beta chain is an off-target read and its size means little. CDR3 nucleotide sequence: TGTGCCATCAGAGGCAGGTCAGAAGAGACCCAGTACTTC. It encodes CAIRGRSEETQYF. V is TRBV10-3 and J is TRBJ2-5, with unresolved D. V was pared by 6 bases and J by 3 bases, with 11 bases between. Germline loops: CDR1 ENHRY, CDR2 SYGVKD. This CDR3 is built from 13 residues.

As to this clonotype: An end of the junction differs from the germline gene, which may be a read error. Because the library targeted alpha chains, this beta chain is an off-target read whose size means little. The chain carries TRBV7-2 and TRBJ2-1; 7 bases fit TRBD1. This CDR3 spans 16 amino acids. CDR1 and CDR2 (germline): SGHTA, FQGNSA. In nucleotides, the CDR3 is TGTGCCAGCAACTTAGTCGGGACAGCCAACTACAATGAGCAGTTCTTC. Translating it yields CASNLVGTANYNEQFF.

This clonotype was seen at least ten times. This beta chain is off target for a library built for alpha chains, so its abundance means little. This sequence joins TRBV28 and TRBJ2-7; D unclear. Germline V lookup: CDR1 MDHEN, CDR2 SYDVKM. V lost 0 bases to trimming and J lost 0 bases, with 9 bases between them. The CDR3 runs 15 residues. The CDR3 here is CASSLWGGLSYEQYF. CDR3 nucleotides: TGTGCCAGCAGTTTATGGGGCGGCCTCTCCTACGAGCAGTACTTC.

With regard to this clonotype: This beta chain is a stray read from a library made for alpha chains; its abundance is not meaningful. The chain combines TRBV6-6 with TRBJ2-7; the D call may be TRBD1 or TRBD2 (5 bases each). In germline, CDR1 is MNHNY, CDR2 SVGAGI (reference sequence). The CDR3 contains 15 residues. Trimming took 6 bases from V and 0 from J, leaving 15 bases between them. Here the CDR3 reads CASRGRDLSSYEQYF. Written as DNA, the CDR3 is TGTGCCAGCAGGGGAAGGGACCTGAGCTCCTACGAGCAGTACTTC.

In its sample, this clonotype was seen many times. The size of this beta chain means little, since it is a stray read in a library made for alpha chains. The rearrangement uses TRBV10-3 and TRBJ2-7, with TRBD1 as a possible D gene (6 bases). CDR1 ENHRY and CDR2 SYGVKD come from the germline V gene. Trimming left V 11 bases short and J 1 base short, with 21 bases between. This CDR3 has 15 residues. The CDR3, as DNA: TGTGCCTCCAAACACCGGGACACCACATCCTACGAGCAGTACTTC. Translated: CASKHRDTTSYEQYF.

This clonotype was detected ten times or more. The library was designed around alpha chains, so this beta chain is a stray read whose abundance carries little weight. The chain joins TRBV27 to TRBJ2-7; D might be TRBD1 (5 bases). Per the germline V gene, CDR1 is MNHEY and CDR2 is SMNVEV (reference sequence). The CDR3 totals 14 residues. The ends were cut back, 4 bases at V and 2 bases at J, with 12 bases in the middle. This CDR3 reads CASSSRAGPYEQYF. The CDR3 region has the DNA TGTGCCAGCAGTTCCAGGGCAGGGCCCTACGAGCAGTACTTC.

This clonotype was found a few times. This beta chain is a stray read from a library made for alpha chains; its abundance is not meaningful. The chain links TRBV3-1 to TRBJ2-1; 9 nucleotides match TRBD2. V dropped 6 bases and J dropped 7; count of bases not matched to a gene: 13. CDR1 LGHDT and CDR2 YNNKEL come from the germline V gene (reference sequence). The CDR3 totals 16 residues. Here the CDR3 reads CASSRNSGTSSNEQFF. CDR3 DNA: TGTGCCAGCAGTAGAAATTCCGGGACTAGCTCAAATGAGCAGTTCTTC.

This clonotype was counted between two and nine times. Since it is a stray read in a library aimed at alpha chains, this beta chain has a size that is not meaningful. This chain uses TRBV6-1 with TRBJ1-3; 9 bases are shared with TRBD1. V shed 6 bases, J shed 1 base, and the junction held 4 bases outside the gene matches. The CDR3 totals 15 residues. Germline CDR1 reads MNHNS; CDR2 reads SASEGT. This chain's CDR3 is CASRGQGVSGNTIYF. DNA for the CDR3: TGTGCCAGCAGGGGACAGGGCGTATCTGGAAACACCATATATTTT.

This clonotype was seen many times. This beta chain was picked up by a library intended for alpha chains and is off target, so its count carries little meaning. The rearrangement joins TRBV10-3 to TRBJ2-5, with 7 bases lining up with TRBD2. Germline CDR1 ENHRY, CDR2 SYGVKD. After removal of 3 bases from V and 0 bases from J, the junction contained 4 bases not matched to a gene. This CDR3 is 15 amino acids long. The CDR3 region is CAISEGRGNQETQYF. The CDR3 DNA follows: TGTGCCATCAGTGAAGGGCGGGGGAACCAAGAGACCCAGTACTTC.

This clonotype rates as medium-sized (0.01 to 0.1%). This beta chain appears as a stray read in a library generated for alpha chains; its size is not informative. This chain connects TRBV7-8 to TRBJ1-5; 7 positions match TRBD1. V lost 1 base to trimming and J lost 2 bases; unmatched junction nucleotides: 2. The CDR3 runs 15 residues. Germline CDR1 SGHVS, CDR2 FQNEAQ. The CDR3 DNA follows: TGTGCCAGCAGCTTAGTTGGGACAGGCAATCAGCCCCAGCATTTT. It translates to CASSLVGTGNQPQHF.

By frequency in the sample, this clonotype is medium-sized. Within a library made for alpha chains, this beta chain is off target, and its count is uninformative. This sequence joins TRBV20-1 and TRBJ2-3; no clear D. Germline V gene data show CDR1 as DFQATT and CDR2 as SNEGSKA (reference sequence). The germline V and J ends were trimmed by 6 bases and 1 base, with 11 bases remaining between them. This CDR3 has 13 amino acids. This chain's CDR3 is CSAGIGGTDTQYF. The CDR3 DNA follows: TGCAGTGCCGGCATCGGCGGCACAGATACGCAGTATTTT.

As regards this clonotype: A library made for alpha chains picked up this beta chain off target, so its size means little. V and J are TRBV7-9 and TRBJ2-7; perhaps D is TRBD1 or TRBD2 (7 bases each). Trimming took 2 bases from V and 0 from J, leaving 14 bases between them. Per germline, CDR1 SEHNR and CDR2 FQNEAQ (reference sequence). CDR3 size: 16 residues. CDR3 sequence reads: CASSLLQGGSSYEQYF. Written as DNA, the CDR3 is TGTGCCAGCAGCTTATTGCAGGGGGGGAGCTCCTACGAGCAGTACTTC.